Listed below are T cell receptor beta chains from one sample, sequenced in a study of T cell repertoires in cytomegalovirus infection. TCRdb reprocessed the reads with MiXCR, giving one entry per CDR3 protein. The top ten clones hold around a sixth of a sample with about 500,000 distinct CDR3 sequences, around 30% of them seen once. No antigen has been identified for these receptors. The specimen was cultured PBMCs, collected from culture after CMV antigen stimulation. These receptors came from a human donor in good health (CMV status not recorded). Some clones in this sample may be carry-over from other donors' samples. Each CDR3 is given with its conserved first and last residue. Fields, in order: J gene, V gene, clone size, D gene, CDR3 protein, CDR3 DNA. A D gene is named only where the DNA matches it firmly. Expanded clones are given a class, and other clones once, few, many or no size at all.

TRBJ1-3 TRBV10-3 - TRBD1 CAISESRGRGSGNTIYF TGTGCCATCAGTGAGTCTCGCGGCAGGGGGTCTGGAAACACCATATATTTT
TRBJ1-2 TRBV7-2 - TRBD1 CASSWTGGADYGYTF TGTGCCAGCAGCTGGACAGGGGGCGCAGACTATGGCTACACCTTC
TRBJ1-2 TRBV24-1 - TRBD1 CATSDLDRGHGYTF TGTGCCACCAGTGACCTCGACAGGGGGCATGGCTACACCTTC
TRBJ2-5 TRBV20-1 - TRBD1 CSASKDRQETQYF TGCAGTGCTAGTAAGGACAGGCAAGAGACCCAGTACTTC
TRBJ1-2 TRBV7-2 many - CASSLEGGRNYGYTF TGTGCCAGCAGCTTAGAAGGGGGTCGAAACTATGGCTACACCTTC
TRBJ2-2 TRBV7-8 few - CASSFLVGAGELFF TGTGCCAGCAGCTTTTTAGTCGGTGCCGGGGAGCTGTTTTTT
TRBJ1-1 TRBV12-3/TRBV12-4 many - CASSFSGENTEAFF TGTGCCAGCAGTTTCTCGGGGGAGAACACTGAAGCTTTCTTT
TRBJ2-7 TRBV6-2/TRBV6-3 once - CASSKTVNEQYF TGTGCCAGCAGTAAGACAGTAAACGAGCAGTACTTC
TRBJ2-1 TRBV7-3 - TRBD2 CAGQRRENNEQFF TGTGCCGGCCAAAGGCGGGAGAACAATGAGCAGTTCTTC
TRBJ2-2 TRBV18 - - CASSPRVGSNTGELFF TGTGCCAGCTCACCAAGAGTTGGCTCCAACACCGGGGAGCTGTTTTTT
TRBJ2-5 TRBV6-5 - - CASSYSAVGRGMETQYF TGTGCCAGCAGTTACTCTGCGGTGGGCAGGGGTATGGAGACCCAGTACTTC
TRBJ1-4 TRBV6-6 - TRBD1 CASLRDRGEKLFF TGTGCCAGCCTCAGGGACAGGGGCGAAAAACTGTTTTTT
TRBJ2-1 TRBV6-6 - - CASSYSAGSSYNEQFF TGTGCCAGCAGTTACTCGGCTGGAAGCTCCTACAATGAGCAGTTCTTC
TRBJ2-3 TRBV7-9 few TRBD2 CASPSGITDTQYF TGTGCCAGCCCCAGCGGGATCACAGATACGCAGTATTTT
TRBJ1-1 TRBV7-9 few TRBD1 CASSSGTGLTEAFF TGTGCCAGCAGCTCCGGGACAGGGTTAACTGAAGCTTTCTTT
TRBJ1-1 TRBV4-1 - - CASSLRDGVLNTEAFF TGCGCCAGCAGTCTTAGGGATGGGGTTTTGAACACTGAAGCTTTCTTT